This T cell receptor beta chain was identified in a study of blood T cell repertoires in COVID-19. Whole-study context: Collection of acute and convalescent COVID-19 samples took place in the United States, Italy and Spain. From T cells, B-cell-depleted T cells, or PBMCs came the material, which was cDNA or gDNA.

Trimming took 5 bases from V and 2 from J; bases not matched to a gene: 10. CDR1 is LNHDA, CDR2 SQIVND, per germline (reference sequence). CDR3 length equals 16 residues. Original data processing: It was from reference gene primer amplification that nucleated cell counts were estimated. Profiled with immunoSEQ multiplex PCR; TCRdb holds only in-frame clones, not every one. V and J calls plus clone size are reproduced from that table; the DNA served to infer D and trimming. The data contain roughly 100,000 clones, about four fifths of them seen just once; the ten biggest clones take up roughly 9.4%. The sequence derives from a woman in her 70s with acute or convalescent COVID-19. The chain combines TRBV19 with TRBJ1-2; 8 bases map to TRBD1. The specimen was peripheral blood. The CDR3 here is CASSAPPGQVNYGYTF. CDR3 nucleotides: TGTGCCAGTAGTGCCCCTCCGGGACAGGTCAACTATGGCTACACCTTC.